This T cell receptor beta chain was identified in a study of T cell changes during pregnancy in multiple sclerosis. This CDR3 is built from 17 residues. The germline gives CDR1 LNHDA, CDR2 SQIVND (reference sequence). Trimming at V came to 4 bases and at J to 6 bases, leaving 10 bases not matched to a gene. The table came from immunoSEQ multiplex PCR; TCRdb's copy has only in-frame clones and leaves some out. This sample yields tens of thousands of clones, of which approximately 94% are seen a single time; approximately 1.1% belongs to the top ten. The sequence was obtained from a female donor with multiple sclerosis, enrolled in a pregnancy study. V is TRBV19 and J is TRBJ2-1; 12 bases line up with TRBD2. Sequences were derived from peripheral blood, sampled in the third trimester of pregnancy. Here the CDR3 DNA reads TGTGCCAGTAGTACAGGACTAGCGGGAAAACAATTCAATGAGCAGTTCTTC. This sequence encodes CASSTGLAGKQFNEQFF.